This is a list of T cell receptor beta chains from one sample in a study of siplizumab effects on memory and regulatory T cells. The repertoire was sequenced with immunoSEQ multiplex PCR; TCRdb's copy has only in-frame clones and lacks some. In the table there are around 99,000 clones, about 90% of which are singletons. Sequenced material: Tregs sorted from blood. The receptors derive from a human donor in good health. CDR3s include the opening cysteine and the closing phenylalanine or tryptophan. A D gene is named only where the DNA matches it firmly. Expanded clones get a size class; other rows say once, few or many, or leave the size out.

NA	TRBV19	TRBJ2-7	NA	TGTGCCAGTCGACAAGGGGGAGAGCAGTACTTC	CASRQGGEQYF
TRBD1	TRBV2	TRBJ1-5	NA	TGTGCCAGCGGAGACAGGGGCAATCAGCCCCAGCATTTT	CASGDRGNQPQHF
NA	TRBV27	TRBJ1-5	NA	TGTGCCAGCAGTTGGGCAGGTATCAATCAGCCCCAGCATTTT	CASSWAGINQPQHF
TRBD2	TRBV6-1	TRBJ2-5	once	TGTGCCAGCAAGCGGGAGGGCCGGGAGACCCAGTACTTC	CASKREGRETQYF
TRBD1	TRBV19	TRBJ1-1	few	TGTGCCACCCGGACAGGGTCCATGAACACTGAAGCTTTCTTT	CATRTGSMNTEAFF
NA	TRBV7-8	TRBJ1-2	NA	TGTGCCAGCAGCTTTTATGAGGGCAGCTACACCTTC	CASSFYEGSYTF
NA	TRBV6-5	TRBJ1-1	NA	TGTGCCAGCAGAAACCCCCCGGGGATGAACACTGAAGCTTTCTTT	CASRNPPGMNTEAFF
NA	TRBV11-2	TRBJ1-5	NA	TGTGCCAGCAGCTCCCAAGGAGGAGGACATCAGCCCCAGCATTTT	CASSSQGGGHQPQHF
NA	TRBV6-1	TRBJ2-7	NA	TGTGCCAGCAGTTCGAGACATGAGCAGTACTTC	CASSSRHEQYF
NA	TRBV4-2	TRBJ1-6	few	TGTGCCAGCAGCCAAGTTAATAGTCAGGGAAGGTCACCCCTCCACTTT	CASSQVNSQGRSPLHF
TRBD1	TRBV5-8	TRBJ2-2	NA	TGTGCCAGCAGCTTCTTCGGACAGGGGGCCGGGGAGCTGTTTTTT	CASSFFGQGAGELFF
NA	TRBV5-6	TRBJ2-7	NA	TGTGCCAGCAGTATGGACAGCATGCAGTACTTC	CASSMDSMQYF
NA	TRBV7-9	TRBJ1-4	NA	TGTGCCAGCAGCCCTTCAAAAGGGGTAAATGAAAAACTGTTTTTT	CASSPSKGVNEKLFF
NA	TRBV7-6	TRBJ1-5	once	TGTGCCAGCAGCTTGCAGGGCAATCAGCCCCAGCATTTT	CASSLQGNQPQHF
NA	TRBV10-2	TRBJ2-1	NA	TGCGCCAGCACCCTTGACGGGGGACATGAGCAGTTCTTC	CASTLDGGHEQFF
TRBD1	TRBV10-1	TRBJ2-4	NA	TGCGCCAGCAGTCCAGGGGGATTCGACATTCAGTACTTC	CASSPGGFDIQYF
TRBD2	TRBV4-2	TRBJ2-1	few	TGTGCCAGCAGCCCCGGGACTAGCTATGAGCAGTTCTTC	CASSPGTSYEQFF
NA	TRBV6-6	TRBJ1-5	once	TGTGCCAGCAGCCAAAAAATCCCCCAGCATTTT	CASSQKIPQHF
NA	TRBV10-1	TRBJ2-1	NA	TGCGCCAGCAGTCCTCTGGTCGCCTACAATGAGCAGTTCTTC	CASSPLVAYNEQFF
TRBD1	TRBV5-4	TRBJ1-1	NA	TGTGCCAGCAGCTTGGACAGGGGAACTGAAGCTTTCTTT	CASSLDRGTEAFF
NA	TRBV7-8	TRBJ1-2	NA	TGTGCCAGCAAAGGGGCGGGGGGTCTAGTAGGACAGCCTAACTATGGCTACACCTTC	CASKGAGGLVGQPNYGYTF
NA	TRBV5-5	TRBJ2-1	NA	TGTGCCAGCAGCGGTCAGGGTAACATCGGGAATGAGCAGTTCTTC	CASSGQGNIGNEQFF
NA	TRBV30	TRBJ1-2	few	TGTGCCTGGGGGCCGCATCCTGGCTACACCTTC	CAWGPHPGYTF
NA	TRBV20-1	TRBJ2-1	NA	TGCAGTGCTAGGCAGCGGAATGAGCAGTTCTTC	CSARQRNEQFF
NA	TRBV18	TRBJ1-1	NA	TGTGCCAGCTCACTGGACACGAACACTGAAGCTTTCTTT	CASSLDTNTEAFF
NA	TRBV6-5	TRBJ2-3	NA	TGTGCCAGCCGACGCAGCGTCGGGGATACGCAGTATTTT	CASRRSVGDTQYF
TRBD2	TRBV15	TRBJ2-3	NA	TGTGCCACCAGCAGAGATAAGGGAACTAGCGGGAGGGCCCTCATCCCTAGCACAGATACGCAGTATTTT	CATSRDKGTSGRALIPSTDTQYF
NA	TRBV18	TRBJ2-1	NA	TGTGCCAGCTCACCAGGTCTGCGGGGTTTAGGCGATGAGCAGTTCTTC	CASSPGLRGLGDEQFF
NA	TRBV18	TRBJ1-1	NA	TGTGCCAGCTCACCAGGCGACCGAGGACAAGCTTTCTTT	CASSPGDRGQAFF
TRBD2	TRBV5-4	TRBJ2-3	NA	TGTGCCAGCAGCTGGGGGGGGACGGCAGGGACAGATACGCAGTATTTT	CASSWGGTAGTDTQYF
NA	TRBV30	TRBJ1-5	NA	TGTGCCTGGAGTCGTGGTAGGGGAAATCAGCCCCAGCATTTT	CAWSRGRGNQPQHF
NA	TRBV5-1	TRBJ2-5	NA	TGCGCCAGCAGCTTGCACGGGGGTTATGAAGAGACCCAGTACTTC	CASSLHGGYEETQYF
NA	TRBV6-1	TRBJ2-7	NA	TGTGCCAGCAGGACTGATGGGGCCTCCGAGCAGTACTTC	CASRTDGASEQYF
TRBD1	TRBV9	TRBJ2-5	NA	TGTGCCAGCAGCGTAGGAGGGGACAGGTTTTGGGAGACCCAGTACTTC	CASSVGGDRFWETQYF
NA	TRBV14	TRBJ1-4	NA	TGTGCCAGCAGCCAAGAGTTTAGGGCCAATGAAAAACTGTTTTTT	CASSQEFRANEKLFF
NA	TRBV11-1	TRBJ2-7	NA	TGTGCCAGCAGCTTAGGACAGCTCCTCTCCTACGAGCAGTACTTC	CASSLGQLLSYEQYF
NA	TRBV11-2	TRBJ2-7	NA	TGTGCCAGCCAGGGAGGAGGGCATTCCCTCGAGCAGTACTTC	CASQGGGHSLEQYF
NA	TRBV5-4	TRBJ2-2	NA	TGTGCCAGCAGCCAACTAGACACCGGGGAGCTGTTTTTT	CASSQLDTGELFF
NA	TRBV11-3	TRBJ1-1	once	TGTGCCAGCAGCTTAGGGTACGGGATGAACACTGAAGCTTTCTTT	CASSLGYGMNTEAFF
NA	TRBV5-1	TRBJ1-4	NA	TGCGCCAGCAGTACCGGGACCCAGAATAATGAAAAACTGTTTTTT	CASSTGTQNNEKLFF
NA	TRBV15	TRBJ1-1	NA	TGTGCCACCAGCAGCTCCCCGGGGGGGGTAGCTGAAGCTTTCTTT	CATSSSPGGVAEAFF
TRBD1	TRBV6-6	TRBJ1-2	NA	TGTGCCAGCAGCCCACAGGGGCGGAGTGGCTACACCTTC	CASSPQGRSGYTF
NA	TRBV19	TRBJ1-2	NA	TGTGCCAGTAGTCCAAGGGGCAGTAACTATGGCTACACCTTC	CASSPRGSNYGYTF
NA	TRBV6-6	TRBJ1-6	NA	TGTGCCAGCAGTTACAGGGTAGCTAATTCACCCCTCCACTTT	CASSYRVANSPLHF
NA	TRBV28	TRBJ1-2	NA	TGTGCCAGCACCTCAGTGAGGGATGGCTACACCTTC	CASTSVRDGYTF
NA	TRBV14	TRBJ2-1	NA	TGTGCCAGCAGCCAAGTCCCCATGAGCTCCTACAATGAGCAGTTCTTC	CASSQVPMSSYNEQFF
TRBD1	TRBV19	TRBJ2-2	NA	TGTGCCAGTAGGAGGGACAGTCTCACCGGGGAGCTGTTTTTT	CASRRDSLTGELFF
TRBD2	TRBV2	TRBJ2-5	NA	TGTGCCAGCAAGGCTAGCGGGGTCCAAGAGACCCAGTACTTC	CASKASGVQETQYF
TRBD1	TRBV2	TRBJ1-1	NA	TGTGCCAGCAATTCTGCAGGGGGAAGGAACACTGAAGCTTTCTTT	CASNSAGGRNTEAFF
TRBD2	TRBV28	TRBJ2-7	once	TGTGCCAGCAGCAACGGCGGGAGGGCAAGGTCCTACGAGCAGTACTTC	CASSNGGRARSYEQYF